This passage covers 19 T cell receptor beta chains from one sample sequenced in a study of blood T cell repertoires in COVID-19 (dated by TCRdb to 2018 to 2021). The protocol used for the library was the immunoSEQ multiplex PCR assay. This is the immuneACCESS table as TCRdb keeps it, with only in-frame sequences that have V and J called. A part of the clones is gone; compared with another copy, unresolved V genes explain less than half, and the rest is unexplained. The sample contains 300,000 to 450,000 clones, less than 85% of them found a single time. The top ten constitute roughly 3.4% of the sample. Sequencing input: peripheral blood. The receptors were gathered from a woman between 18 and 29 years old with acute or convalescent COVID-19.

Here the CDR3 reads CASSWEGIREAFF. The CDR3 DNA follows: TGTGCCAGCAGTTGGGAGGGGATACGTGAAGCTTTCTTT. The V gene is TRBV3-1 (or the pseudogene TRBV3-2), the J gene TRBJ1-1, with a weak D call TRBD1 (5 bases). CDR3 length: 13 amino acids. Between the trimmed V and J ends, which lost 6 bases and 7 bases, there was a span of 15 bases. Germline CDR1 is LGHDT and CDR2 is YNNKEL (reference sequence).

V usage is TRBV7-3 and J usage is TRBJ1-1; possible D gene TRBD1, 5 bases. The ends were cut back, 5 bases at V and 2 bases at J, with 9 bases in the middle. Germline CDR1 SGHTA, CDR2 FQGTGA. This CDR3 is 13 amino acids long. The CDR3, as DNA: TGTGCCAGCAGCACCGACAGCAACACTGAAGCTTTCTTT. It yields the protein CASSTDSNTEAFF.

The CDR3 loop is CAKLSPTGGKTEAFF. The CDR3 DNA reads as TGTGCCAAACTTTCTCCGACAGGGGGCAAGACTGAAGCTTTCTTT. The chain couples TRBV2 to TRBJ1-1; 10 bases agree with TRBD1. J gave up 5 bases and V 10 bases, and 13 bases lay outside the gene matches. The CDR3 is 15 amino acids. CDR1 is SNHLY and CDR2 is FYNNEI in the germline V gene.

In DNA, the CDR3 is TGCGCCAGCAGCCCGGGACTAGCGGGAGTCGACAATGAGCAGTTCTTC. Amino acid sequence: CASSPGLAGVDNEQFF. This chain links TRBV5-1 with TRBJ2-1; 14 positions agree with TRBD2. J gave up 5 bases and V 4 bases, and 5 bases lay outside the gene matches. CDR1 and CDR2 (germline): SGHRS, YFSETQ. There are 16 residues in the CDR3.

As for this clone: Mismatch with germline at one junction end may stem from a read error. This chain uses TRBV6-1 with TRBJ1-4, with a weak D call TRBD1 (6 bases). Per the germline V gene, CDR1 is MNHNS and CDR2 is SASEGT. The CDR3 consists of 14 residues. CDR3 nucleotides: TGTGCCAGCAGAGAAGCGGGGGCGAGGGAAAAACTGTTTTTT. Encoded protein: CASREAGAREKLFF.

This sequence joins TRBV15 and TRBJ1-4; maybe TRBD1 (6 bases). V lost 5 bases, J lost 7 bases, and 17 bases lay in between. The CDR3 loop spans 15 amino acids. The V gene's germline CDR1 is LNHNV and CDR2 YYDKDF (reference sequence). The CDR3 loop reads CATSAGGTGIEKLFF. The CDR3 DNA reads TGTGCCACCAGCGCTGGGGGAACAGGGATTGAAAAACTGTTTTTT.

CDR3 bases: TGTGCCAGCACCCTCCGGACAAGACTTGGGGTGGCCGGGGAGCTGTTTTTT. Protein sequence: CASTLRTRLGVAGELFF. The J gene is TRBJ2-2, the V gene TRBV28, with D maybe TRBD1 (5 bases). Germline V gene lookup returns CDR1 MDHEN and CDR2 SYDVKM. V dropped 7 bases and J dropped 6 bases, with 24 bases sitting between them. This CDR3 contains 17 residues.

The chain combines TRBV27 with TRBJ2-3; 10 nucleotides match TRBD2. This CDR3 has 16 residues. V shed 6 bases and J 4 bases; nucleotides not matched to a gene: 10. Per the germline V gene, CDR1 is MNHEY and CDR2 is SMNVEV (reference sequence). CDR3 sequence: CASRGKRGGLADTQYF. In DNA, the CDR3 is TGTGCCAGCAGGGGGAAGCGGGGGGGCCTCGCAGATACGCAGTATTTT.

The V gene is TRBV28, the J gene TRBJ1-2, with TRBD1 identical over 7 bases. The length of the CDR3 is 18 residues. Germline loops: CDR1 MDHEN, CDR2 SYDVKM. V shed 6 bases and J 5 bases; nucleotides not matched to a gene: 21. The CDR3 loop reads CASSPSITGATGFYGYTF. CDR3 in DNA: TGTGCCAGCAGCCCCTCGATAACAGGGGCCACGGGGTTTTATGGCTACACCTTC.

This clone was counted between two and nine times. The genes are TRBV27 and TRBJ2-7, with 8 bases matching TRBD1. V gave up 5 bases and J gave up 7 bases; unmatched junction bases: 13. The germline V gene has CDR1 MNHEY and CDR2 SMNVEV (reference sequence). This CDR3 is built from 15 residues. This CDR3 reads CASSAGGDRPLEQYF. The CDR3 DNA reads as TGTGCCAGCAGTGCGGGCGGGGACAGGCCCTTGGAGCAGTACTTC.

The V gene is TRBV14, the J gene TRBJ1-1, with a tentative D call TRBD1 (5 bases). CDR3 length: 12 residues. CDR1 and CDR2 (germline): SGHDN, FVKESK. V was cut by 3 bases and J by 7 bases, with 9 bases left in between. The CDR3 spells CASSQGGLEAFF. Written as DNA, the CDR3 is TGTGCCAGCAGCCAGGGGGGTCTTGAAGCTTTCTTT.

This clone was picked up one time. The V and J genes are TRBV7-3 and TRBJ2-1; possibly TRBD2 for D (6 bases). The germline V gene has CDR1 SGHTA and CDR2 FQGTGA. The CDR3 consists of 15 residues. The V end lost 2 bases, the J end lost 4 bases, and 12 bases lay between the germline ends. CDR3 protein: CASSLDLAEYNEQFF. The CDR3 nucleotides are TGTGCCAGCAGCTTAGATTTAGCGGAGTACAATGAGCAGTTCTTC.

The chain is built from TRBV29-1 and TRBJ2-7; 9 bases line up with TRBD1. Trimming removed 6 bases from V and 2 bases from J; junction bases left unmatched: 5. The CDR3 length is 13 residues. Germline CDR1 and CDR2: SQVTM and ANQGSEA. In nucleotides, the CDR3 is TGCAGCGTGACAGGGGGAGGAACCTACGAGCAGTACTTC. This sequence encodes CSVTGGGTYEQYF.

This chain joins TRBV7-9 and TRBJ1-2; a weak D match, TRBD1 (6 bases). Trimming cost V 5 bases and J 4 bases, with 8 bases left between them. The V gene's germline CDR1 is SEHNR and CDR2 FQNEAQ (reference sequence). The CDR3 has 12 residues. The CDR3 spells CASSPDSYGYTF. The CDR3, as DNA: TGTGCCAGCAGCCCGGACAGCTATGGCTACACCTTC.

The chain links TRBV5-4 to TRBJ2-7; D not certain. V shed 1 base and J shed 5 bases, with 7 bases lying between them. The CDR3 is 12 amino acids. The germline V gene has CDR1 SGHNT and CDR2 YYREEE (reference sequence). The CDR3 DNA sequence: TGTGCCAGCAGCTTGTCCGGAGACGAGCAGTACTTC. Translating it yields CASSLSGDEQYF.

The sample holds one count of this clone. The V and J genes are TRBV5-1 and TRBJ2-5; D not certain. Trimming took 4 bases from V and 2 from J, leaving 12 bases between them. There are 14 residues in the CDR3. Germline V gene data show CDR1 as SGHRS and CDR2 as YFSETQ. CDR3 region: CASSTDGAQETQYF. As DNA, the CDR3 is TGCGCCAGCAGCACCGACGGAGCTCAAGAGACCCAGTACTTC.

The chain carries TRBV5-4 and TRBJ1-6; D not certain. V lost 0 bases and J 7 bases, leaving 5 bases between the germline ends. CDR3 length: 13 residues. Germline assignment: CDR1 SGHNT and CDR2 YYREEE (reference sequence). CDR3 nucleotides: TGTGCCAGCAGCTTGGACGGGAATTCACCCCTCCACTTT. Its translation: CASSLDGNSPLHF.

The chain recombines TRBV12-3 or TRBV12-4 with TRBJ1-1, with D possibly matching TRBD1 (5 bases). V gave up 6 bases and J gave up 11 bases, with 19 bases separating them. The CDR3 has 13 amino acids. This chain's CDR3 is CASRAGGGERAFF. Here the CDR3 DNA reads TGTGCCAGCAGGGCAGGAGGAGGGGAGAGGGCTTTCTTT.

CDR3 protein: CASSFSPTLGGDYGYTF. CDR3 coding DNA: TGTGCCAGCAGTTTTAGCCCCACGCTAGGAGGGGACTATGGCTACACCTTC. This chain joins TRBV28 and TRBJ1-2; D perhaps matches TRBD1 (5 bases). V was cut by 3 bases and J by 3 bases, with 20 bases left in between. CDR3 length: 17 amino acids. The germline gives CDR1 MDHEN, CDR2 SYDVKM.